This T cell receptor (beta chain) comes out of a study of cytomegalovirus exposure and HLA in healthy donors. The CDR3 contains 12 residues. Per the germline V gene, CDR1 is MNHNS and CDR2 is SASEGT. V lost 7 bases, J lost 5 bases, and 11 bases lay in between. Notes on this clone: Its antigen remains unknown.

Study findings and constraints: Cytomegalovirus-associated status was assigned to 150 or so TCR beta chains.

Amplification used 60 Vbeta primers and 13 Jbeta primers. Sequenced by immunoSEQ multiplex PCR; TCRdb stores in-frame clones only, minus some. This sample has about 100,000 clones, with just under 80% found just once. The sequenced material came from PBMCs. The receptor was derived from a man younger than 45 in good health and CMV-seronegative. The chain joins TRBV6-1 to TRBJ2-5, with unresolved D. The CDR3 DNA follows: TGTGCCAGCAACCAACAAAGTGAGACCCAGTACTTC. As protein: CASNQQSETQYF.